The subject of this entry is one T cell receptor (beta chain). Its specificity is not known. The Oncomine TCR Beta short-read assay sequenced DNA from cultured CD4+ T cells. TCRdb reprocessed the PCR reads with MiXCR, giving one entry per CDR3 protein. The sample lists approximately 11,000 distinct CDR3 sequences; about 42% were seen once. Treatment indicated: roughly ten-day PBMC culture with coronavirus spike peptide pools or control peptides (ViraFEST assay). This record belongs to a study of vaccination and CD4 T cells after COVID-19. CDR1 and CDR2 from the germline V gene are SNHLY and FYNNEI. CDR3 length: 15 residues. V was pared by 6 bases and J by 8 bases, with 17 bases between.

This chain joins TRBV2 and TRBJ1-6; TRBD1 might be the D (6 bases). Sequencing input: CD4+ T cells from blood, cultured in vitro. The TCR originated in a human donor who had recovered from COVID-19. The CDR3 loop is CASRSQTGDYSPLHF. DNA of the CDR3: TGTGCCAGCAGGAGCCAGACAGGAGATTATTCACCCCTCCACTTT.